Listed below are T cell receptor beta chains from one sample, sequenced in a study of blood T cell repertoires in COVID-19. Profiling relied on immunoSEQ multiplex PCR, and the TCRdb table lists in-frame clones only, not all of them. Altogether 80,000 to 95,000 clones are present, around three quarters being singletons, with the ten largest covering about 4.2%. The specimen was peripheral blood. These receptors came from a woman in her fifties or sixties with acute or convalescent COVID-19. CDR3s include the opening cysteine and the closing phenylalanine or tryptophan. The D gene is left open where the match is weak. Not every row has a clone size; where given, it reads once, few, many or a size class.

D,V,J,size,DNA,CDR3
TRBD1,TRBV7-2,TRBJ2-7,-,TGTGCCAGCAGCGCCCAGACAGGGGGAGGATACGAGCAGTACTTC,CASSAQTGGGYEQYF
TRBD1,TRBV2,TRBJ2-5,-,TGTGCCAGCAGCCCGGGACAGGGCCAAGAGACCCAGTACTTC,CASSPGQGQETQYF
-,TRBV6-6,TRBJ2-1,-,TGTGCCAGCAGGAGAGACACCTTCCCCTACAATGAGCAGTTCTTC,CASRRDTFPYNEQFF
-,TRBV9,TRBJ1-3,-,TGTGCCAGCAGCGTCGGTCGAGGAAACACCATATATTTT,CASSVGRGNTIYF
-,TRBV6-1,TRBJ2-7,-,TGTGCCAGCAGTGAATGGGCTTCCTACGAGCAGTACTTC,CASSEWASYEQYF
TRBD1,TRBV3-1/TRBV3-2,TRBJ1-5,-,TGTGCCAGCAGCCAGGCCGGGACAGAAAAACAGCCCCAGCATTTT,CASSQAGTEKQPQHF
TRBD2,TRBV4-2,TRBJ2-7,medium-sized,TGTGCCAGCAGCCAAACTAGCGGGGGGGCCTCCTACGAGCAGTACTTC,CASSQTSGGASYEQYF
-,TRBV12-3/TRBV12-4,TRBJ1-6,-,TGTGCCAGCAGTTTAGGACAGGAGATTCCCCACTTT,CASSLGQEIPHF
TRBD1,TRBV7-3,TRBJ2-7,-,TGTGCCAGCAGTCCCGGGACAGGTCCCTACGAGCAGTACTTC,CASSPGTGPYEQYF
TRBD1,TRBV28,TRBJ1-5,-,TGTGCCAGCAGCCCTGACAGGGTCGGTCATCCCCAGCATTTT,CASSPDRVGHPQHF
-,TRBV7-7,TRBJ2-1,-,TGTGCCAGCAGCTTAGCCCGTCTCGGGGCCTACAATGAGCAGTTCTTC,CASSLARLGAYNEQFF
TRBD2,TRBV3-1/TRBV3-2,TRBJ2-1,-,TGTGCCAGCAGCCTAGCGGGGGCGGGAAATGAGCAGTTCTTC,CASSLAGAGNEQFF
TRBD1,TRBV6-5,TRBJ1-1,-,TGTGCCAGCAGTCCTAACACAGGGGATCGGACTGAAGCTTTCTTT,CASSPNTGDRTEAFF
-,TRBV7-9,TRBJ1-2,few,TGTGCCAGCAGCTTAGCCGACTCCGACTATGGCTACACCTTC,CASSLADSDYGYTF
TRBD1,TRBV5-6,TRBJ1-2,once,TGTGCCAGCAGCTGGGGACAGCATAACTATGGCTACACCTTC,CASSWGQHNYGYTF